This is a list of T cell receptor beta chains from one sample in a study of graft-versus-host responses after intestinal transplantation. The antigens of these receptors remain unknown. TCRdb's table, derived via immunoSEQ multiplex PCR, lists solely in-frame clones and lacks some. In the table there are fewer than 90,000 clones, about 94% of which are singletons. This specimen was unstimulated CD4+ T cells sorted from spleen or lymph node cells, taken before transplant. The receptors come from a human donor who was the organ donor for an intestinal transplant. Each CDR3 is given with its conserved first and last residue. The order of the fields is CDR3 length, J gene, V gene, D gene, CDR3 protein, CDR3 DNA. The D gene is left open where the match is weak.

13 | TRBJ1-5 | TRBV6-1 | . | CASSEVNDQPQHF | TGTGCCAGCAGTGAGGTTAATGACCAGCCCCAGCATTTT
12 | TRBJ1-2 | TRBV28 | TRBD1 | CASSSGTGSYTF | TGTGCCAGCAGTTCCGGGACAGGGTCCTACACCTTC
15 | TRBJ2-3 | TRBV28 | TRBD2 | CASNPTSGFLDTQYF | TGTGCCAGCAACCCGACTAGCGGGTTCTTGGATACGCAGTATTTT
13 | TRBJ1-3 | TRBV28 | . | CASSPHGGNTIYF | TGTGCCAGCAGTCCCCATGGCGGAAACACCATATATTTT
12 | TRBJ2-3 | TRBV12-5 | . | CASARFTDTQYF | TGTGCTAGTGCCCGGTTCACAGATACGCAGTATTTT
14 | TRBJ2-2 | TRBV9 | TRBD1 | CASSARDRFGELFF | TGTGCCAGCAGCGCCCGGGACAGGTTTGGGGAGCTGTTTTTT
17 | TRBJ2-3 | TRBV5-4 | TRBD1 | CASSSLGQGRGTDTQYF | TGTGCCAGCAGCTCCCTTGGACAGGGGAGGGGCACAGATACGCAGTATTTT
14 | TRBJ1-1 | TRBV18 | . | CASSGRAGDTEAFF | TGTGCCAGCTCAGGCCGGGCGGGGGACACTGAAGCTTTCTTT
23 | TRBJ2-4 | TRBV5-1 | TRBD1 | CASSSTVTRDRGSSILAKNIQYF | TGCGCCAGCAGCTCGACCGTAACGAGGGACAGGGGGTCTTCTATCCTAGCCAAAAACATTCAGTACTTC
15 | TRBJ1-6 | TRBV5-1 | TRBD1 | CASSLEGQGDSPLHF | TGCGCCAGCAGCTTGGAGGGACAGGGTGATTCACCCCTCCACTTT
16 | TRBJ2-3 | TRBV2 | TRBD1 | CASSEVRQGRTDTQYF | TGTGCCAGCAGTGAGGTCAGACAGGGCCGCACAGATACGCAGTATTTT
14 | TRBJ2-1 | TRBV7-2 | . | CASSFSGPYNEQFF | TGTGCCAGCAGCTTTAGCGGACCCTACAATGAGCAGTTCTTC
10 | TRBJ1-1 | TRBV30 | . | CAWSLGEAFF | TGTGCCTGGAGTCTGGGTGAAGCTTTCTTT
16 | TRBJ2-1 | TRBV18 | . | CASSPNHGLQYNEQFF | TGTGCCAGCTCACCCAACCACGGACTACAGTATAACGAGCAGTTCTTC
13 | TRBJ1-1 | TRBV7-2 | . | CASSLGPWTEAFF | TGTGCCAGCAGCCTCGGCCCGTGGACTGAAGCTTTCTTT
14 | TRBJ1-1 | TRBV19 | . | CASTRDSVNTEAFF | TGTGCCAGTACCCGAGACAGTGTGAACACTGAAGCTTTCTTT
14 | TRBJ1-1 | TRBV27 | . | CASSLAGAPIVAFF | TGTGCCAGCAGTTTAGCAGGGGCGCCAATCGTAGCTTTCTTT
15 | TRBJ1-4 | TRBV6-5 | . | CASSYVGQINEKLFF | TGTGCCAGCAGTTACGTTGGGCAGATTAATGAAAAACTGTTTTTT
18 | TRBJ2-1 | TRBV11-3 | TRBD2 | CASGPTGSGDSSYNEQFF | TGTGCCAGCGGACCGACTGGTAGCGGGGATAGCTCCTACAATGAGCAGTTCTTC
18 | TRBJ2-1 | TRBV18 | . | CASSPQPVRLVPLREQFF | TGTGCCAGCTCACCACAACCCGTGCGGCTAGTCCCATTAAGGGAGCAGTTCTTC
14 | TRBJ1-2 | TRBV5-1 | TRBD1 | CASSLVVQGYGYTF | TGCGCCAGCAGCTTGGTTGTACAGGGGTATGGCTACACCTTC
13 | TRBJ1-2 | TRBV4-2 | . | CASSFTANYGYTF | TGTGCCAGCAGCTTTACAGCTAACTATGGCTACACCTTC
14 | TRBJ2-3 | TRBV5-1 | . | CASSPRSSTDTQYF | TGCGCCAGCAGCCCACGTAGTAGCACAGATACGCAGTATTTT
14 | TRBJ2-7 | TRBV6-6 | . | CASRMDTLGSEQYF | TGTGCCAGCAGGATGGACACCCTAGGGAGCGAGCAGTACTTC
13 | TRBJ2-2 | TRBV5-4 | . | CASSSYGTGELFF | TGTGCCAGCAGCTCCTACGGAACCGGGGAGCTGTTTTTT
16 | TRBJ2-4 | TRBV28 | . | CASSLFARRGKNIQYF | TGTGCCAGCAGTTTATTCGCCCGCAGGGGCAAAAACATTCAGTACTTC
15 | TRBJ2-7 | TRBV7-2 | TRBD1 | CASSHDRESSYEQYF | TGTGCCAGCAGCCACGACAGGGAGAGCTCCTACGAGCAGTACTTC
12 | TRBJ1-6 | TRBV27 | . | CASSWVDSPLHF | TGTGCCAGCAGTTGGGTGGATTCACCCCTCCACTTT
11 | TRBJ2-7 | TRBV19 | . | CATSRSYEQYF | TGTGCCACCTCTCGATCCTACGAGCAGTACTTC
14 | TRBJ2-5 | TRBV6-1 | . | CASGFPGTPGTQYF | TGTGCCAGCGGCTTTCCGGGAACACCAGGGACCCAGTACTTC
16 | TRBJ2-3 | TRBV5-1 | TRBD2 | CASSSGTSGDTDTQYF | TGCGCCAGCAGCTCAGGGACTAGCGGGGACACAGATACGCAGTATTTT
15 | TRBJ1-6 | TRBV4-3 | TRBD1 | CASSQDTGDNSPLHF | TGCGCCAGCAGCCAAGATACAGGGGATAATTCACCCCTCCACTTT
14 | TRBJ1-6 | TRBV7-9 | TRBD1 | CASSLQGANSPLHF | TGTGCCAGCAGCTTACAGGGGGCGAACTCACCCCTCCACTTT
16 | TRBJ1-1 | TRBV5-4 | TRBD1 | CASSWAYRGQNTEAFF | TGTGCCAGCAGCTGGGCCTACAGGGGGCAGAACACTGAAGCTTTCTTT
14 | TRBJ2-3 | TRBV5-1 | . | CASSLQGSTDTQYF | TGCGCCAGCAGCTTGCAGGGTTCCACAGATACGCAGTATTTT
13 | TRBJ1-1 | TRBV12-5 | . | CASGHFDSAEAFF | TGTGCTAGTGGACATTTCGACAGCGCTGAAGCTTTCTTT
15 | TRBJ1-4 | TRBV12-5 | . | CASGKTVATNEKLFF | TGTGCTAGTGGCAAGACGGTTGCAACTAATGAAAAACTGTTTTTT
11 | TRBJ2-7 | TRBV20-1 | . | CSASSGYEQYF | TGCAGTGCTAGTAGTGGCTACGAGCAGTACTTC
15 | TRBJ2-3 | TRBV4-2 | TRBD2 | CASKGLAGSTDTQYF | TGTGCCAGCAAGGGACTAGCGGGAAGCACAGATACGCAGTATTTT
15 | TRBJ2-3 | TRBV5-4 | . | CASSSLAFGTDTQYF | TGTGCCAGCAGCTCCCTAGCGTTTGGCACAGATACGCAGTATTTT
15 | TRBJ1-3 | TRBV7-8 | . | CASSLDGASGNTIYF | TGTGCCAGCAGCTTAGATGGCGCAAGTGGAAACACCATATATTTT
16 | TRBJ1-2 | TRBV28 | . | CASSSDSWGVAYGYTF | TGTGCCAGCAGTTCTGATAGTTGGGGGGTGGCCTATGGCTACACCTTC
14 | TRBJ1-1 | TRBV14 | . | CASSRRPTNTEAFF | TGTGCCAGCAGCCGACGCCCCACGAACACTGAAGCTTTCTTT
14 | TRBJ2-5 | TRBV2 | TRBD1 | CASSRQGLQETQYF | TGTGCCAGCAGTCGACAGGGTTTACAAGAGACCCAGTACTTC
14 | TRBJ2-2 | TRBV6-5 | . | CASSSPAHTGELFF | TGTGCCAGCAGTTCTCCAGCCCACACCGGGGAGCTGTTTTTT
14 | TRBJ2-2 | TRBV27 | . | CASSGSLNTGELFF | TGTGCCAGCAGCGGGTCCTTGAACACCGGGGAGCTGTTTTTT
16 | TRBJ2-1 | TRBV4-3 | . | CASSQDQRGAYNEQFF | TGCGCCAGCAGCCAAGATCAACGGGGGGCTTACAATGAGCAGTTCTTC
16 | TRBJ1-2 | TRBV28 | TRBD1 | CASSSSRQGLGYGYTF | TGTGCCAGCAGTTCCAGCCGACAGGGTTTAGGGTATGGCTACACCTTC